This TCR beta chain was identified during a study of T cells after somatic rescue of genetic block. This CDR3 region has 13 residues. CDR1 KGHSH and CDR2 LQKENI come from the germline V gene. The V end lost 1 base, the J end lost 1 base, and 4 bases lay between the germline ends. Sequencing was performed with immunoSEQ multiplex PCR; in TCRdb, only in-frame clones are kept and a portion is missing. Here the sample spans approximately 11,000 clones, around 67% being singletons. Sequencing was carried out using peripheral blood mononuclear cells (PBMCs). This chain links TRBV18 with TRBJ1-1, with D uncertain. The sequence was obtained from a boy aged 5 to 17. The CDR3 coding sequence is TGTGCCAGCTCACCACAGGGGAACACTGAAGCTTTCTTT. Amino acid sequence: CASSPQGNTEAFF.